Presented here are 6 T cell receptor beta chains from one specimen sequenced in a study of blood T cell repertoires in COVID-19. Measured with immunoSEQ multiplex PCR; TCRdb has only the in-frame clones, and not every one. The sample contains roughly 220,000 clones, about 87% of which appear only once. The sample taken for sequencing was peripheral blood. Receptors originate from a man in his 60s with acute or convalescent COVID-19.

This chain joins TRBV6-6 and TRBJ2-2; a possible D gene is TRBD1 (6 bases). This CDR3 is built from 15 residues. Trimming left V 6 bases short and J 3 bases short, with 14 bases between. Germline V CDR1 and CDR2: MNHNY, SVGAGI (reference sequence). DNA of the CDR3: TGTGCCAGCAGCCTGGTGCCAGGGGACACCGGGGAGCTGTTTTTT. Amino acids: CASSLVPGDTGELFF.

V gene TRBV28 combines with J gene TRBJ1-4; 9 nucleotides match TRBD1. The CDR3 is 14 residues long. Trimming took 6 bases from V and 7 from J; bases not matched to a gene: 6. Per the germline V gene, CDR1 is MDHEN and CDR2 is SYDVKM. In DNA form, the CDR3 reads TGTGCCAGCAGAGGACAGGGGAAAAGTGAAAAACTGTTTTTT. It translates to CASRGQGKSEKLFF.

The chain links TRBV6-5 to TRBJ2-4; possibly TRBD2 for D (6 bases). The CDR3 contains 14 residues. CDR1 and CDR2 (germline): MNHEY, SVGAGI. V was shortened by 4 bases and J by 6 bases, with 13 bases between the two germline ends. The CDR3, as DNA: TGTGCCAGCAGTTCCCGGGGGTTGGGAAACATTCAGTACTTC. It codes for CASSSRGLGNIQYF.

This clone was recorded once. Other DNA sequences of this sample code for an identical CDR3. The CDR3, as DNA: TGTGCCAGCAGCTCGCGATGGACAGATAGGGGTCGGGGCTACACCTTC. It translates to CASSSRWTDRGRGYTF. The chain has TRBV5-4 and TRBJ1-2, with D perhaps TRBD1 (6 bases). V lost 3 bases to trimming and J lost 8 bases, with 23 bases between them. The CDR3 spans 16 residues. Germline-derived CDR1 and CDR2 are SGHNT and YYREEE (reference sequence).

The CDR3 DNA follows: TGTGCCAGCGGGACTCAAAACACTGAAGCTTTCTTT. Amino acid sequence: CASGTQNTEAFF. The J gene is TRBJ1-1, the V gene TRBV14; perhaps TRBD1 as D (5 bases). Looked up from germline, CDR1 is SGHDN and CDR2 is FVKESK. The length of the CDR3 is 12 residues. Trimming removed 8 bases at V and 2 bases at J, with 9 bases between.

J is TRBJ1-1 and V is TRBV14, with D uncertain. CDR1 is SGHDN and CDR2 is FVKESK in the germline V gene. Trimming cost V 1 base and J 1 base, with 7 bases left between them. CDR3 length: 14 amino acids. The CDR3 DNA reads TGTGCCAGCAGCCAAGCGGGAGGGAACACTGAAGCTTTCTTT. Translation gives CASSQAGGNTEAFF.